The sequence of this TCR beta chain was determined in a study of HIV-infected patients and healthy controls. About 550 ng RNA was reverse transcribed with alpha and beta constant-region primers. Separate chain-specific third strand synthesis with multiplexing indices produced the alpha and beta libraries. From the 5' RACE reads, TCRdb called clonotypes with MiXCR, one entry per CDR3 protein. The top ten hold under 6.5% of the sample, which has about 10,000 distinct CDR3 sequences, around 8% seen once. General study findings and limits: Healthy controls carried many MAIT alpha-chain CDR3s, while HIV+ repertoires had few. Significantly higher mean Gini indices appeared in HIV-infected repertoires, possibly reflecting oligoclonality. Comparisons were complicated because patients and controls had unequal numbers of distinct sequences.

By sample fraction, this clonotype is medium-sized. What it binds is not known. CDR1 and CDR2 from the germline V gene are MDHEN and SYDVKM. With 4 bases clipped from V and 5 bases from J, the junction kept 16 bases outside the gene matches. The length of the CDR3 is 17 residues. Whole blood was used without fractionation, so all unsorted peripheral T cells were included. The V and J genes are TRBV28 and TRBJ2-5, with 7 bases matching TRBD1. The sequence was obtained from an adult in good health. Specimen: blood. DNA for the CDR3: TGTGCCAGCAGTTCCGTGACAGGGCTCATCGGGGTTGAGACCCAGTACTTC. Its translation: CASSSVTGLIGVETQYF.